Listed here are 10 T cell receptor beta chains from one sample, sequenced in a study of CD8 T cells in Susac syndrome. Random hexamers served to reverse transcribe about 0.45 to 1 ug RNA. TCRdb redid the calling of the immunoSEQ multiplex PCR reads with MiXCR, one entry per CDR3 protein. The table records about 210,000 distinct CDR3 sequences, roughly 92% of them present only once. The specimen sequenced was CD4+ T cells from PBMCs. The receptors stem from a human donor in good health.

This chain uses TRBV28 with TRBJ1-1; D gene uncertain. The CDR3 runs 15 residues. Germline lookup yields CDR1 MDHEN and CDR2 SYDVKM. V lost 5 bases, J lost 5 bases, and 18 bases lay in between. Here the CDR3 reads CASSQGPFLRTEAFF. The CDR3 nucleotides read TGTGCCAGCAGTCAAGGACCATTTTTACGGACTGAAGCTTTCTTT.

The V gene is TRBV5-1, the J gene TRBJ1-5; D may be TRBD1 (6 bases). This CDR3 is built from 14 residues. Germline V CDR1 and CDR2: SGHRS, YFSETQ. Trimming took off 3 bases at V and 5 bases at J, with 12 bases between the two ends. The CDR3 nucleotides read TGCGCCAGCAGCTACGACAGGCTCGATCAGCCCCAGCATTTT. Translation gives CASSYDRLDQPQHF.

The V gene is TRBV3-1, the J gene TRBJ2-3; D unresolved. V was shortened by 1 base and J by 6 bases, with 11 bases between the two germline ends. The CDR3 loop spans 14 amino acids. Germline lookup yields CDR1 LGHDT and CDR2 YNNKEL (reference sequence). The CDR3 DNA reads as TGTGCCAGCAGCCAAGTAGGGCGGCGTGATACGCAGTATTTT. Its translation: CASSQVGRRDTQYF.

This clonotype was recorded a few times. This chain connects TRBV4-3 to TRBJ2-5, with no clear D. V was pared by 5 bases and J by 4 bases, with 14 bases between. Germline-derived CDR1 and CDR2 are LGHNA and YSLEER. This CDR3 has 14 amino acids. The CDR3 loop reads CASSSHLSTETQYF. CDR3 DNA: TGCGCCAGCAGCTCCCACTTAAGTACAGAGACCCAGTACTTC.

This chain joins TRBV6-5 and TRBJ2-5; D possibly corresponds to TRBD1 (5 bases). The germline CDR1 and CDR2 sequences are MNHEY and SVGAGI. This CDR3 region has 12 residues. Trimming took off 8 bases at V and 2 bases at J, with 9 bases between the two ends. The CDR3 loop reads CASARVQETQYF. The CDR3 nucleotides are TGTGCCAGCGCCAGGGTACAAGAGACCCAGTACTTC.

The rearrangement links TRBV9 to TRBJ1-2; a possible D gene is TRBD1 (5 bases). The V gene's germline CDR1 is SGDLS and CDR2 YYNGEE. V lost 5 bases to trimming and J lost 6 bases, with 14 bases between them. CDR3 size: 13 residues. CDR3 DNA: TGTGCCAGCAGAACAGGAGATTTCAATGGCTACACCTTC. It yields the protein CASRTGDFNGYTF.

The chain has TRBV2 and TRBJ2-7; 10 bases fit TRBD2. CDR1 and CDR2 from the germline V gene are SNHLY and FYNNEI. V was pared by 5 bases and J by 6 bases, with 19 bases of the junction left unmatched. The CDR3 covers 18 residues. In nucleotides, the CDR3 is TGTGCCAGCAGTACACGCGGTGATAGCGGGGGGCTCGAAGGCGAGCAGTACGTC. It specifies CASSTRGDSGGLEGEQYV.

This sequence joins TRBV20-1 and TRBJ2-1, with TRBD1 identical over 10 bases. The CDR3 spans 17 residues. From germline, CDR1 is DFQATT and CDR2 SNEGSKA (reference sequence). The junction had 11 bases not matched to a gene; V was cut back by 5 bases and J by 1 base. The CDR3 DNA sequence: TGCAGTGCTCCTCCTCCGGGACAGGGGAGATCCTACAATGAGCAGTTCTTC. Its translation: CSAPPPGQGRSYNEQFF.

V and J are TRBV2 and TRBJ2-2, with TRBD2 matching over 9 bases. The V gene end was trimmed by 4 bases and the J gene end by 7 bases; junction bases not matched to a gene: 7. Germline loops: CDR1 SNHLY, CDR2 FYNNEI. The CDR3 is made up of 15 amino acids. CDR3 bases: TGTGCCAGCAGTGTCAAGCGGGGGGTCGGCGGGGAGCTGTTTTTT. It codes for CASSVKRGVGGELFF.

V gene TRBV28 combines with J gene TRBJ2-4, with 8 bases lining up with TRBD2. After removal of 4 bases from V and 1 base from J, the junction contained 6 bases not matched to a gene. CDR1 and CDR2 from the germline V gene are MDHEN and SYDVKM. The CDR3 has 16 amino acids. The CDR3 nucleotides read TGTGCCAGCAGTTCCGGGGGGGCCCGTGCCAAAAACATTCAGTACTTC. It codes for CASSSGGARAKNIQYF.